Detailed here is one T cell receptor (beta chain). Antigen unknown. The sample originates from a study of beta chain features in type 1 diabetes. Whole-study results and caveats: Type 1 diabetes patients had moderately but significantly shorter TCRB CDR3s in all four CD4+ subsets.

Reverse transcribing all isolated RNA meant expressed TCRB transcripts were sequenced. The table came from immunoSEQ multiplex PCR; TCRdb's copy has only in-frame clones and leaves some out. This sample has fewer than 650,000 clones, with around 15% found just once. This sequence was found in a man aged 18 to 35 in good health. The sequenced material came from naive CD4+ T cells from blood.

CDR3 sequence reads: CASRPGPIQETQYF. The DNA of the CDR3 is TGTGCCAGCAGGCCGGGACCCATCCAAGAGACCCAGTACTTC. J is TRBJ2-5 and V is TRBV6-6; perhaps D is TRBD1 or TRBD2 (5 bases each). Germline V CDR1 and CDR2: MNHNY, SVGAGI (reference sequence). Trimming shortened V by 6 bases and J by 1 base, and 12 bases separated the two germline ends. The CDR3 spans 14 residues.